Listed below are T cell receptor beta chains from one sample, sequenced in a study of cytotoxic CD8 clonotypes in ibrutinib-treated CLL. Clones were read by immunoSEQ multiplex PCR, and TCRdb kept only the in-frame ones, dropping some. The sample lists about 140,000 clones; 60% to 80% were seen once. The specimen was PBMCs, collected after 12 months of ibrutinib treatment. Receptors originate from a human donor with chronic lymphocytic leukemia. Both conserved end residues are part of each CDR3. A D gene is named only where the DNA matches it firmly. Clone sizes are given selectively: once, few, many, or a class where the clone is expanded.

d_gene: .
j_gene: TRBJ1-2
abundance: .
len: 14
v_gene: TRBV30
CDR3aa: CAWSLGQQGYGYTF
CDR3nt: TGTGCCTGGAGTCTAGGTCAGCAGGGCTATGGCTACACCTTC

d_gene: .
j_gene: TRBJ1-2
abundance: .
len: 15
v_gene: TRBV25-1
CDR3aa: CASSDRQGAHYGYTF
CDR3nt: TGTGCCAGCAGTGACAGACAAGGGGCGCACTATGGCTACACCTTC

d_gene: .
j_gene: TRBJ1-1
abundance: once
len: 13
v_gene: TRBV11-1
CDR3aa: CASSPQISTEAFF
CDR3nt: TGTGCCAGCAGCCCCCAAATCAGCACTGAAGCTTTCTTT

d_gene: .
j_gene: TRBJ2-1
abundance: .
len: 15
v_gene: TRBV5-1
CDR3aa: CASSVSSSAYNEQFF
CDR3nt: TGCGCCAGCAGCGTATCTAGTTCGGCCTACAATGAGCAGTTCTTC

d_gene: .
j_gene: TRBJ1-5
abundance: .
len: 15
v_gene: TRBV4-2
CDR3aa: CASSQERAANQPQHF
CDR3nt: TGTGCCAGCAGCCAAGAGAGGGCGGCCAATCAGCCCCAGCATTTT

d_gene: .
j_gene: TRBJ2-7
abundance: .
len: 17
v_gene: TRBV11-2
CDR3aa: CASSLERWGRASYEQYF
CDR3nt: TGTGCCAGCAGCTTAGAGCGGTGGGGCAGGGCATCCTACGAGCAGTACTTC

d_gene: .
j_gene: TRBJ2-7
abundance: .
len: 14
v_gene: TRBV7-2
CDR3aa: CASRQWRDSYEQYF
CDR3nt: TGTGCCAGCAGACAGTGGCGGGACTCCTACGAGCAGTACTTC

d_gene: TRBD1
j_gene: TRBJ1-1
abundance: .
len: 16
v_gene: TRBV6-1
CDR3aa: CASSERTGGLGTEAFF
CDR3nt: TGTGCCAGCAGTGAGAGGACAGGGGGCTTGGGGACTGAAGCTTTCTTT

d_gene: .
j_gene: TRBJ2-7
abundance: .
len: 13
v_gene: TRBV7-6
CDR3aa: CASSSDGAYEQYF
CDR3nt: TGTGCCAGCAGCTCGGACGGAGCCTACGAGCAGTACTTC

d_gene: .
j_gene: TRBJ1-2
abundance: .
len: 12
v_gene: TRBV28
CDR3aa: CASSFGIRGYTF
CDR3nt: TGTGCCAGCAGTTTTGGGATTCGGGGCTACACCTTC

d_gene: TRBD1
j_gene: TRBJ1-1
abundance: .
len: 16
v_gene: TRBV7-2
CDR3aa: CASSPGGGGIGTEAFF
CDR3nt: TGTGCCAGCAGCCCGGGAGGGGGCGGGATCGGCACTGAAGCTTTCTTT

d_gene: TRBD1
j_gene: TRBJ1-5
abundance: .
len: 14
v_gene: TRBV9
CDR3aa: CASSVEDRVQPQHF
CDR3nt: TGTGCCAGCAGCGTAGAGGACAGGGTTCAGCCCCAGCATTTT

d_gene: .
j_gene: TRBJ2-7
abundance: once
len: 14
v_gene: TRBV7-2
CDR3aa: CASSSTIPSYEQYF
CDR3nt: TGTGCCAGCAGCTCAACAATTCCCTCGTACGAGCAGTACTTC

d_gene: .
j_gene: TRBJ1-2
abundance: .
len: 15
v_gene: TRBV7-3
CDR3aa: CASSPERGGTEGYTF
CDR3nt: TGTGCCAGCAGCCCTGAAAGGGGCGGCACGGAGGGCTACACCTTC

d_gene: .
j_gene: TRBJ1-4
abundance: .
len: 13
v_gene: TRBV29-1
CDR3aa: CSVSDSFNEKLFF
CDR3nt: TGCAGCGTTTCAGACAGTTTTAATGAAAAACTGTTTTTT

d_gene: .
j_gene: TRBJ2-4
abundance: once
len: 12
v_gene: TRBV29-1
CDR3aa: CSVQGTQNIQYF
CDR3nt: TGCAGCGTCCAGGGGACCCAAAACATTCAGTACTTC

d_gene: TRBD1
j_gene: TRBJ1-4
abundance: .
len: 15
v_gene: TRBV5-1
CDR3aa: CASSLAGQGGEKLFF
CDR3nt: TGCGCCAGCAGCTTGGCGGGACAGGGAGGTGAAAAACTGTTTTTT

d_gene: .
j_gene: TRBJ1-1
abundance: .
len: 12
v_gene: TRBV5-5
CDR3aa: CASSFLNTEAFF
CDR3nt: TGTGCCAGCAGCTTTTTGAACACTGAAGCTTTCTTT

d_gene: .
j_gene: TRBJ1-1
abundance: .
len: 17
v_gene: TRBV4-1
CDR3aa: CASSQVGRGWVNTEAFF
CDR3nt: TGCGCCAGCAGCCAAGTGGGGCGGGGTTGGGTGAACACTGAAGCTTTCTTT

d_gene: TRBD1
j_gene: TRBJ1-2
abundance: .
len: 15
v_gene: TRBV6-1
CDR3aa: CASSSGQGRGYGYTF
CDR3nt: TGTGCCAGCAGTTCAGGACAGGGTAGGGGCTATGGCTACACCTTC

d_gene: TRBD1
j_gene: TRBJ1-1
abundance: .
len: 17
v_gene: TRBV14
CDR3aa: CASSQARDRGKDTEAFF
CDR3nt: TGTGCCAGCAGCCAAGCGAGGGACAGGGGGAAGGACACTGAAGCTTTCTTT

d_gene: .
j_gene: TRBJ2-1
abundance: few
len: 16
v_gene: TRBV5-1
CDR3aa: CASSPTLSQPYNEQFF
CDR3nt: TGCGCCAGCAGCCCCACTCTAAGCCAACCCTACAATGAGCAGTTCTTC

d_gene: .
j_gene: TRBJ2-1
abundance: .
len: 14
v_gene: TRBV19
CDR3aa: CASSIQALNNEQFF
CDR3nt: TGTGCCAGTAGTATCCAGGCCCTAAACAATGAGCAGTTCTTC

d_gene: .
j_gene: TRBJ1-5
abundance: .
len: 14
v_gene: TRBV27
CDR3aa: CASRIAGGYWPQHF
CDR3nt: TGTGCCAGCAGGATTGCGGGGGGGTATTGGCCCCAGCATTTT

d_gene: TRBD2
j_gene: TRBJ2-5
abundance: .
len: 16
v_gene: TRBV14
CDR3aa: CASSAGLAVYQETQYF
CDR3nt: TGTGCCAGCAGCGCGGGACTAGCGGTATACCAAGAGACCCAGTACTTC

d_gene: .
j_gene: TRBJ2-2
abundance: few
len: 17
v_gene: TRBV7-9
CDR3aa: CASSSPHTRANTGELFF
CDR3nt: TGTGCCAGCAGCTCACCACACACTAGGGCGAACACCGGGGAGCTGTTTTTT

d_gene: .
j_gene: TRBJ2-7
abundance: .
len: 17
v_gene: TRBV27
CDR3aa: CASSLSYVAISPYEQYF
CDR3nt: TGTGCCAGCAGTTTATCTTATGTGGCTATATCCCCCTACGAGCAGTACTTC

d_gene: .
j_gene: TRBJ2-7
abundance: .
len: 18
v_gene: TRBV5-8
CDR3aa: CASSATVGSKNSHYEQYF
CDR3nt: TGTGCCAGCAGCGCTACCGTAGGATCGAAGAACAGCCATTACGAGCAGTACTTC

d_gene: TRBD1
j_gene: TRBJ1-5
abundance: .
len: 15
v_gene: TRBV4-1
CDR3aa: CASSQDTGENQPQHF
CDR3nt: TGCGCCAGCAGCCAAGACACAGGGGAGAATCAGCCCCAGCATTTT

d_gene: TRBD2
j_gene: TRBJ2-7
abundance: once
len: 14
v_gene: TRBV4-2
CDR3aa: CASSQAGGSYEQYF
CDR3nt: TGTGCCAGCAGCCAAGCGGGGGGCTCCTACGAGCAGTACTTC

d_gene: .
j_gene: TRBJ2-1
abundance: once
len: 12
v_gene: TRBV30
CDR3aa: CAWSVMTWEQFF
CDR3nt: TGTGCCTGGAGTGTAATGACTTGGGAGCAGTTCTTC

d_gene: .
j_gene: TRBJ1-3
abundance: .
len: 15
v_gene: TRBV5-1
CDR3aa: CASSGDTPSGNTIYF
CDR3nt: TGCGCCAGCAGCGGCGACACCCCCTCTGGAAACACCATATATTTT

d_gene: .
j_gene: TRBJ2-7
abundance: .
len: 13
v_gene: TRBV27
CDR3aa: CASSLSASYEQYF
CDR3nt: TGTGCCAGCAGTTTATCGGCTTCCTACGAGCAGTACTTC

d_gene: TRBD1
j_gene: TRBJ2-7
abundance: .
len: 14
v_gene: TRBV7-2
CDR3aa: CASSHRTGGYEQYF
CDR3nt: TGTGCCAGCAGCCACAGGACAGGGGGGTACGAGCAGTACTTC

d_gene: .
j_gene: TRBJ2-7
abundance: .
len: 13
v_gene: TRBV19
CDR3aa: CASSTTGPGEQYF
CDR3nt: TGTGCCAGTAGTACAACAGGGCCGGGCGAGCAGTACTTC

d_gene: .
j_gene: TRBJ1-6
abundance: .
len: 14
v_gene: TRBV25-1
CDR3aa: CASSEGGYNSPLHF
CDR3nt: TGTGCCAGCAGTGAAGGGGGGTATAATTCACCCCTCCACTTT

d_gene: .
j_gene: TRBJ2-3
abundance: .
len: 13
v_gene: TRBV2
CDR3aa: CASSGQGTDTQYF
CDR3nt: TGTGCCAGCTCCGGGCAGGGCACAGATACGCAGTATTTT

d_gene: TRBD2
j_gene: TRBJ2-5
abundance: once
len: 13
v_gene: TRBV19
CDR3aa: CATCPVRGEPQYF
CDR3nt: TGTGCCACCTGCCCAGTCCGGGGGGAACCCCAGTACTTC

d_gene: .
j_gene: TRBJ2-2
abundance: .
len: 18
v_gene: TRBV11-3
CDR3aa: CASSLDPPTGLNTGELFF
CDR3nt: TGTGCCAGCAGCTTAGATCCCCCGACAGGACTAAACACCGGGGAGCTGTTTTTT

d_gene: .
j_gene: TRBJ1-2
abundance: .
len: 10
v_gene: TRBV29-1
CDR3aa: CSVENYGYTF
CDR3nt: TGCAGCGTTGAGAACTATGGCTACACCTTC

d_gene: TRBD1
j_gene: TRBJ2-2
abundance: .
len: 14
v_gene: TRBV2
CDR3aa: CASTGTANTGELFF
CDR3nt: TGTGCCAGCACTGGGACAGCGAACACCGGGGAGCTGTTTTTT

d_gene: .
j_gene: TRBJ1-6
abundance: .
len: 12
v_gene: TRBV6-5
CDR3aa: CASRSFGSPLHF
CDR3nt: TGTGCCAGCAGAAGTTTTGGTTCACCCCTCCACTTT

d_gene: .
j_gene: TRBJ1-4
abundance: few
len: 14
v_gene: TRBV18
CDR3aa: CASLSGRLNEKLFF
CDR3nt: TGTGCCAGCTTAAGCGGACGGCTTAATGAAAAACTGTTTTTT

d_gene: .
j_gene: TRBJ2-3
abundance: few
len: 16
v_gene: TRBV19
CDR3aa: CATSQYQAQLGDTQYF
CDR3nt: TGTGCCACCTCTCAGTATCAGGCACAGTTGGGAGATACGCAGTATTTT

d_gene: TRBD1
j_gene: TRBJ1-3
abundance: .
len: 17
v_gene: TRBV5-1
CDR3aa: CASSLGTGGWSGNTIYF
CDR3nt: TGCGCCAGCAGCTTGGGTACAGGGGGCTGGTCTGGAAACACCATATATTTT

d_gene: .
j_gene: TRBJ1-1
abundance: .
len: 12
v_gene: TRBV28
CDR3aa: CASRESGTKAFF
CDR3nt: TGTGCCAGCAGAGAAAGCGGGACTAAAGCTTTCTTT

d_gene: TRBD1
j_gene: TRBJ2-7
abundance: .
len: 15
v_gene: TRBV10-2
CDR3aa: CASLRKETGAYEQYF
CDR3nt: TGCGCCAGCCTTAGGAAAGAGACAGGGGCCTACGAGCAGTACTTC

d_gene: .
j_gene: TRBJ2-1
abundance: .
len: 15
v_gene: TRBV15
CDR3aa: CATLTPLSSYNEQFF
CDR3nt: TGTGCCACCCTTACTCCGCTAAGCTCCTACAATGAGCAGTTCTTC